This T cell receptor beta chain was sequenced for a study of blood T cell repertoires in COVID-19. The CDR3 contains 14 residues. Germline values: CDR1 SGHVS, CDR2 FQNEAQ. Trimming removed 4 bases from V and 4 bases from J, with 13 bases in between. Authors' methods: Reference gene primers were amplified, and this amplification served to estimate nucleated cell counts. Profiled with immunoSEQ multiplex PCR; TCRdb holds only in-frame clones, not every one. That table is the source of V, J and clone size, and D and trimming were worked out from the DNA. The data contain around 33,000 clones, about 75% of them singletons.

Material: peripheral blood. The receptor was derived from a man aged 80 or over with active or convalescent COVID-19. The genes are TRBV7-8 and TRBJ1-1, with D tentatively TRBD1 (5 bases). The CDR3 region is CASSSSRVATEAFF. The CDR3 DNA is TGTGCCAGCAGCTCGAGCAGGGTTGCCACTGAAGCTTTCTTT.